This TCR beta chain came from a study of prognosis after radiotherapy for stage I lung cancer. About the research overall: Each patient with non-small cell lung cancer was deemed medically inoperable.

Germline assignment: CDR1 SGHTA and CDR2 FQGNSA. The CDR3 extends over 12 amino acids. Trimming took 3 bases from V and 6 from J, leaving 9 bases between them. Whole-study results and caveats: Patients who developed distant metastases had lower Shannon entropy after stereotactic body radiation therapy.

In this sample, this clonotype turned up many times. Its antigen is unknown. Amplification of the TCR beta CDR3 (from genomic DNA) was done by two-round multiplex PCR. Each TRBV and TRBJ gene had its own primer in the first PCR round. TCRdb reanalysed the multiplex PCR reads using MiXCR and keeps one entry per CDR3 protein. There are about 14,000 distinct CDR3 sequences in the sample; roughly 30% occur only once, and 13% lies in the top ten. Patients were all node-negative on CT and PET/CT, lacking prior chemotherapy, radiotherapy or other malignancies. There were around 6 milliliters of peripheral blood drawn at each of two time points.

This clonotype was sampled from a donor of 50 years or more with non-small cell lung cancer. Sequenced material: PBMCs, taken before or after stereotactic body radiation therapy (not recorded which). The V gene is TRBV7-2, the J gene TRBJ2-7; tentative D call: TRBD2 (6 bases). CDR3 loop: CASSFFGGEQYF. For the CDR3, the DNA is TGTGCCAGCAGCTTTTTCGGGGGCGAGCAGTACTTC.